The text below deals with one TCR beta chain. The germline V gene encodes CDR1 SGHRS and CDR2 YFSETQ. V trimming: 4 bases; J trimming: 6 bases; junction bases outside the gene matches: 19. The length of the CDR3 is 17 residues. This sample stems from a study of T-cell memory formation after mild COVID-19. At the level of the study: There were largely donor-specific TCR clusters.

MiXCR, run by TCRdb on the 5' RACE reads, gives a single entry per CDR3 protein. The data show under 60,000 distinct CDR3 sequences, with around 9.7% seen just once and over 9.5% held by the top ten. The origin of this receptor is an adult woman who had mild COVID-19 (a few samples of this study predate the infection). Cell type and time point are not known. Sequences were obtained from PBMCs or a T cell subset sorted from them (not recorded which). This chain links TRBV5-1 with TRBJ2-7, with 7 bases identical to TRBD1. The CDR3 nucleotides read TGCGCCAGCAGCCAGGGGGTCAGGGGCGATAGCTGGGGCGAGCAGTACTTC. It is translated as CASSQGVRGDSWGEQYF. The full variable domain, in which reference TRBV5-1 and TRBJ2-7 provide the parts outside the CDR3, is KAGVTQTPRYLIKTRGQQVTLSCSPISGHRSVSWYQQTPGQGLQFLFEYFSETQRNKGNFPGRFSGRQFSNSRSEMNVSTLELGDSALYLCASSQGVRGDSWGEQYFGPGTRLTVT.